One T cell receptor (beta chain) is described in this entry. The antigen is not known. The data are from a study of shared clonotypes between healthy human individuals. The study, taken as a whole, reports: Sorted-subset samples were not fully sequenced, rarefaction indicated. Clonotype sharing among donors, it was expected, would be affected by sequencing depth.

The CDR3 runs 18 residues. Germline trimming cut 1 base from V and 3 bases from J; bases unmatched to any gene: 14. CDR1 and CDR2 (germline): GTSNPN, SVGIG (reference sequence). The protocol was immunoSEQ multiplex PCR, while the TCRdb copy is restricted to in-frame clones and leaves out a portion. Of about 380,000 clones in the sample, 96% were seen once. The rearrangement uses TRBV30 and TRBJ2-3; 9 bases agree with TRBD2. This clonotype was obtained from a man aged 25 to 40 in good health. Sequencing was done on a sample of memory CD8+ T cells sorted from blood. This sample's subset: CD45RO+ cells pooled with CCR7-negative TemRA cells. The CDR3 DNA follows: TGTGCCTGGAGTGGGCTAGCGGGACGCCCCCTTGAAACAGATACGCAGTATTTT. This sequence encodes CAWSGLAGRPLETDTQYF.